This TCR beta chain was obtained from a study of Tregs in tolerant kidney transplant recipients. The CDR3 has 15 amino acids. J gave up 6 bases and V 1 base, and 3 bases lay outside the gene matches. Germline V gives CDR1 SGHTA, CDR2 FQGNSA. Here immunoSEQ multiplex PCR was the method, and the copy in TCRdb shows in-frame clones only, minus some. The data contain over 50,000 clones, approximately 85% of them seen just once; the ten biggest clones take up around 2.3%. Unstimulated regulatory T cells (CD4+CD25+CD127-), CD4+CD25- non-regulatory cells, CD4 and CD8 cells were FACS-sorted from thawed PBMCs.

The source was Tregs from blood, collected before the transplant. V is TRBV7-2 and J is TRBJ2-3; 11 bases fit TRBD2. This receptor was identified in a human donor who received a combined kidney and bone marrow transplant. CDR3 protein: CASSLGSGGVDTQYF. The CDR3 nucleotides are TGTGCCAGCAGCTTAGGTAGCGGGGGGGTGGATACGCAGTATTTT.